A selection of T cell receptor beta chains follows, all from one sample in a study of cytomegalovirus exposure and HLA in healthy donors. Generated by immunoSEQ multiplex PCR, the TCRdb table keeps only in-frame clones and is missing some. The sample lists about 160,000 clones; 80% were seen once. The specimen was PBMCs. These receptor sequences come from a male donor in good health and CMV-seropositive. CDR3s include the opening cysteine and the closing phenylalanine or tryptophan. A D gene is named only where the DNA matches it firmly. Rows give clone size only sometimes, using once, few, many, or a class for an expanded clone.

clone size	J gene	D gene	V gene	CDR3 length	CDR3 DNA	CDR3 protein
-	TRBJ2-2	TRBD1	TRBV2	14	TGTGCCAGCATCGTACAGGGGGTGGCCGGGGAGCTGTTTTTT	CASIVQGVAGELFF
-	TRBJ2-7	TRBD1	TRBV5-6	15	TGTGCCAGCAGCTTACCGGGACAGGGGGGTTACGAGCAGTACTTC	CASSLPGQGGYEQYF
-	TRBJ2-2	TRBD2	TRBV19	15	TGTGCCAGTAGTATTAGCCTAGCGGTGACCGGGGAGCTGTTTTTT	CASSISLAVTGELFF
-	TRBJ2-1	-	TRBV5-6	11	TGTGCCAGCAGCCTCTACAATGAGCAGTTCTTC	CASSLYNEQFF
-	TRBJ2-1	-	TRBV6-5	13	TGTGCCAGCAGTACTCCTCCTTTAAATGAGCAGTTCTTC	CASSTPPLNEQFF
-	TRBJ2-1	TRBD2	TRBV2	15	TGTGCCAGCAGTGCACTAGCGGGAGAAACGGTTGAGCAGTTCTTC	CASSALAGETVEQFF
-	TRBJ1-1	TRBD1	TRBV6-6	14	TGTGCCAGCGGAAAACAGGGGTTGAACACTGAAGCTTTCTTT	CASGKQGLNTEAFF
-	TRBJ2-7	-	TRBV7-9	12	TGTTCCAGCAGCGTGACTAGCTACGAGCAGTACTTC	CSSSVTSYEQYF
-	TRBJ1-1	-	TRBV29-1	14	TGCAGCGTCCCGGAATCTCCGGCGGGAACTGAAGCTTTCTTT	CSVPESPAGTEAFF
-	TRBJ2-5	-	TRBV18	15	TGTGCCAGCTCACCACCGAGGCCGGACCAAGAGACCCAGTACTTC	CASSPPRPDQETQYF
-	TRBJ2-3	TRBD2	TRBV7-2	14	TGTGCCAGCAGCTGGACTAGCGGTACAGATACGCAGTATTTT	CASSWTSGTDTQYF
-	TRBJ1-6	-	TRBV29-1	13	TGCAGCGTTGCAGGGTACGGTAATTCACCCCTCCACTTT	CSVAGYGNSPLHF
-	TRBJ2-1	TRBD2	TRBV6-4	17	TGTGCCAGCAGTTCAAGACTAGCGCTGAGCTCCTACAATGAGCAGTTCTTC	CASSSRLALSSYNEQFF
-	TRBJ2-7	TRBD1	TRBV27	14	TGTGCCAGCACATCCGGGACAGGGAAAGGCGAGCAGTACTTC	CASTSGTGKGEQYF
-	TRBJ2-1	-	TRBV13	13	TGTGCCAGCAGCTTAGGGACTAGTCATGAGCAGTTCTTC	CASSLGTSHEQFF
-	TRBJ2-7	-	TRBV5-1	15	TGCGCCAGCAGCTTGGAGGCTAGCGTTTCCTACGAGCAGTACTTC	CASSLEASVSYEQYF
-	TRBJ2-5	-	TRBV11-3	13	TGTGCCAGCAGCTTCCAGGAGGAAGAGACCCAGTACTTC	CASSFQEEETQYF
once	TRBJ2-1	TRBD1	TRBV29-1	13	TGCAGCGTCGCCAGACAGGGTAAGAATGAGCAGTTCTTC	CSVARQGKNEQFF
-	TRBJ2-3	-	TRBV7-9	15	TGTGCCAGCACACGAGGGGACTTTGGGGCAGATACGCAGTATTTT	CASTRGDFGADTQYF
-	TRBJ1-5	-	TRBV15	15	TGTGCCACCCGGGCACAGGCCACATGGGATCAGCCCCAGCATTTT	CATRAQATWDQPQHF
-	TRBJ1-1	-	TRBV7-9	15	TGTGCCAGCAGTGACAACAGGCGAATGAACACTGAAGCTTTCTTT	CASSDNRRMNTEAFF
-	TRBJ1-2	-	TRBV6-1	13	TGTGCCAGCAGCCACCGGGGTGTTCCTGGCTACACCTTC	CASSHRGVPGYTF
-	TRBJ2-3	-	TRBV19	14	TGTGCCAGTAGTATAGGGCAGGGCACAGATACGCAGTATTTT	CASSIGQGTDTQYF
-	TRBJ2-7	TRBD2	TRBV6-5	16	TGTGCCAGCAGTTACTCTGGGACTAGCGGAAACTACGAGCAGTACTTC	CASSYSGTSGNYEQYF
few	TRBJ1-1	TRBD1	TRBV5-4	15	TGTGCCAGCAGCTTGGACGGTAGTCACAGGGGTGGGGCTTTCTTT	CASSLDGSHRGGAFF
-	TRBJ1-1	TRBD1	TRBV18	16	TGTGCCAGCTCATCCGTCAGACAGGGGATGAACACTGAAGCTTTCTTT	CASSSVRQGMNTEAFF
-	TRBJ1-3	-	TRBV6-5	15	TGTGCCAGCAGTATAGATCCAGGGGATGGAAACACCATATATTTT	CASSIDPGDGNTIYF
-	TRBJ1-6	TRBD1	TRBV5-1	15	TGCGCCAGCAGCTTGGCCTCGACAGGGCGGTCACCCCTCCACTTT	CASSLASTGRSPLHF
few	TRBJ2-6	TRBD1	TRBV7-8	16	TGTGCCAGCAGCCGACAGGGGTTCTCTGGGGCCAACGTCCTGACTTTC	CASSRQGFSGANVLTF
-	TRBJ2-7	-	TRBV27	13	TGTGCCAGCAGGCCAAGGGGCATCGACGAGCAGTACTTC	CASRPRGIDEQYF
-	TRBJ1-2	-	TRBV27	15	TGTGCCAGCAGTTTAACAGGGTCGGGAGGCTATGGCTACACCTTC	CASSLTGSGGYGYTF
-	TRBJ1-4	-	TRBV5-1	13	TGCGCCAGCTGCCGGGGAAACTGTGAAAAACTGTTTTTT	CASCRGNCEKLFF
-	TRBJ1-6	-	TRBV9	15	TGTGCCAGCAGCGTTTCGGACAGTCAGAATTCACCCCTCCACTTT	CASSVSDSQNSPLHF
-	TRBJ2-3	TRBD2	TRBV7-9	15	TGTGCCAGCAGCTTAGCGCGGGAGGTAGCAGATACGCAGTATTTT	CASSLAREVADTQYF
-	TRBJ1-5	-	TRBV4-1	17	TGCGCCAGCAGCCAAGAAGGGTCGCGGACTGGGAATCAGCCCCAGCATTTT	CASSQEGSRTGNQPQHF
-	TRBJ1-1	-	TRBV7-8	13	TGTGCCAGCAGCTGGGGAAGGGGCACTGAAGCTTTCTTT	CASSWGRGTEAFF
-	TRBJ2-7	TRBD2	TRBV9	15	TGTGCCAGCAGCGTTTCTAGCGGGAGAGTAAGCGAGCAGTACTTC	CASSVSSGRVSEQYF
-	TRBJ2-1	TRBD1	TRBV5-1	15	TGCGCCAGCAGCTCGCCGGGGACAGGGAGCAATGAGCAGTTCTTC	CASSSPGTGSNEQFF
-	TRBJ1-6	TRBD1	TRBV14	17	TGTGCCAGCAGCCAAGAGTATGGGCAGGGGGTTTATTCACCCCTCCACTTT	CASSQEYGQGVYSPLHF
-	TRBJ2-1	-	TRBV21-1	16	TGTGCCAGCAGCAATAAAGAACGAGAGGGTCTGAATGAGCAGTTCTTC	CASSNKEREGLNEQFF
-	TRBJ2-7	-	TRBV7-9	14	TGTGCCAGCAGCCTCTCGGGACTCCTCTACGAGCAGTACTTC	CASSLSGLLYEQYF
many	TRBJ1-3	-	TRBV5-4	15	TGTGCCAGCAGCTCCCAGGGGAAAGGTGGAAACACCATATATTTT	CASSSQGKGGNTIYF
once	TRBJ1-4	-	TRBV6-5	14	TGTGCCAGCAGTCCTACGACAACTAATGAAAAACTGTTTTTT	CASSPTTTNEKLFF
once	TRBJ2-4	-	TRBV6-4	15	TGTGCCAGCAGGGTCGGGGGTTTCCCCAAAAACATTCAGTACTTC	CASRVGGFPKNIQYF
few	TRBJ2-7	TRBD2	TRBV28	17	TGTGCCAGCCTGGGGGGTGGGACTAGCGGGAGGCCCCACGAGCAGTACTTC	CASLGGGTSGRPHEQYF
-	TRBJ2-3	TRBD2	TRBV28	14	TGTGCCAGCAGCCTCGGACTAGCGACAGATACGCAGTATTTT	CASSLGLATDTQYF
-	TRBJ2-5	TRBD2	TRBV27	16	TGTGCCAGCAGTTCCGAACAAGGAGCGGGAGTGGAGACCCAGTACTTC	CASSSEQGAGVETQYF
-	TRBJ2-7	TRBD2	TRBV25-1	15	TGTGCCAGCAGTGAATTGGCTAGCGGAGCCTACGAGCAGTACTTC	CASSELASGAYEQYF
-	TRBJ1-2	-	TRBV14	14	TGTGCCAGCAGCCTGCAGACAGCTGACTATGGCTACACCTTC	CASSLQTADYGYTF
-	TRBJ2-1	TRBD2	TRBV6-4	17	TGTGCCAGCAGCGCTGAGGCTGCTAGCGGGCTCTACAATGAGCAGTTCTTC	CASSAEAASGLYNEQFF
-	TRBJ2-2	TRBD1	TRBV30	15	TGTGCCTGGAGTATTAGGACAGGGGGTACCGGGGAGCTGTTTTTT	CAWSIRTGGTGELFF
-	TRBJ2-3	TRBD2	TRBV6-1	15	TGTGCCAGCAGTGAAGGACTAGCGGTTACAGATACGCAGTATTTT	CASSEGLAVTDTQYF
-	TRBJ1-1	-	TRBV7-9	12	TGTGCCAGCAGCTTAGTCAGCACTGAAGCTTTCTTT	CASSLVSTEAFF
few	TRBJ2-3	TRBD2	TRBV2	13	TGTGCCAGCGTACGGACTAGCGGGAGTGGGTTGTATTTT	CASVRTSGSGLYF
-	TRBJ1-4	TRBD1	TRBV14	17	TGTGCCAGCAGCGTTTCGGGACAGGGGGCGCGTAATGAAAAACTGTTTTTT	CASSVSGQGARNEKLFF